The 4 T cell receptor beta chains reported below all come from one sample, sequenced in a study of cytomegalovirus exposure and HLA in healthy donors. PCR employed 60 Vbeta and 13 Jbeta primers. Data came from immunoSEQ multiplex PCR; TCRdb stores just in-frame clones and leaves some out. Of approximately 97,000 clones detected, about 78% appear once; the ten largest clones hold approximately 4%. What was sequenced was PBMCs. These TCRs come from a middle-aged woman in good health and CMV-seropositive.

This chain connects TRBV28 to TRBJ2-5, with a tentative D call TRBD1 (5 bases). This CDR3 contains 15 residues. Germline CDR1 is MDHEN and CDR2 is SYDVKM. Trimming cost V 6 bases and J 4 bases, with 18 bases left between them. This CDR3 is CASSPSGQKGETQYF. The CDR3 nucleotides read TGTGCCAGCAGCCCTTCCGGACAAAAGGGAGAGACCCAGTACTTC. The entire variable domain, with the rest obtained from reference TRBV28 and TRBJ2-5, is as follows: DVKVTQSSRYLVKRTGEKVFLECVQDMDHENMFWYRQDPGLGLRLIYFSYDVKMKEKGDIPEGYSVSREKKERFSLILESASTNQTSMYLCASSPSGQKGETQYFGPGTRLLVL.

This chain connects TRBV6-6 to TRBJ2-7; TRBD1 is a possible D gene (6 bases). There are 16 residues in the CDR3. V lost 7 bases and J lost 7, with 26 bases in between. Germline V gene data show CDR1 as MNHNY and CDR2 as SVGAGI (reference sequence). CDR3 sequence: CASTYPLGPRRGEQYF. The CDR3 nucleotides are TGTGCCAGCACCTATCCTTTGGGGCCTCGTAGGGGGGAGCAGTACTTC.

This rearrangement joins TRBV30 to TRBJ2-1; 8 positions agree with TRBD1. The CDR3 extends over 15 amino acids. V trimming: 2 bases; J trimming: 9 bases; junction bases outside the gene matches: 12. From germline, CDR1 is GTSNPN and CDR2 SVGIG (reference sequence). CDR3 amino acids: CAWSPPGQAIGEQFF. CDR3 sequence (DNA): TGTGCCTGGAGTCCCCCGGGACAGGCGATCGGTGAGCAGTTCTTC.

The rearrangement links TRBV4-2 to TRBJ2-3; the match to TRBD1 covers 10 bases. Germline values: CDR1 LGHNA, CDR2 YNFKEQ. The junction had 2 bases not matched to a gene; V was cut back by 3 bases and J by 2 bases. This CDR3 spans 15 amino acids. CDR3 sequence reads: CASSQGQGNTDTQYF. The CDR3 nucleotides read TGTGCCAGCAGCCAGGGACAGGGGAACACAGATACGCAGTATTTT.